The sequence of this TCR beta chain was determined in a study of T cells and Merkel cell carcinoma outcomes. CDR3 length: 15 amino acids. Germline V lookup: CDR1 MNHEY, CDR2 SVGAGI. Trimming cost V 2 bases and J 1 base; bases outside gene matches: 0. Clones were read by immunoSEQ multiplex PCR, and TCRdb kept only the in-frame ones, dropping some. The sample yields about 5,600 clones, around 77% seen once. Sequences were obtained from tumor tissue from Merkel cell carcinoma. The source of this sequence is a human donor with Merkel cell carcinoma. The V and J genes are TRBV6-5 and TRBJ2-3; 10 bases map to TRBD2. The CDR3 DNA is TGTGCCAGCAGTTACCTAGCGGGAGGCACAGATACGCAGTATTTT. Its translation: CASSYLAGGTDTQYF.